The clone carrying this T cell receptor beta chain came up once. The sample originates from a study of shared clonotypes between healthy human individuals. The CDR3 extends over 15 amino acids. V was clipped by 5 bases and J by 4 bases; unmatched bases: 8. Germline CDR1 MNHNY, CDR2 SVGAGI (reference sequence). TCRdb's copy holds only in-frame clones and misses some; the assay was immunoSEQ multiplex PCR. The table includes around 940,000 clones, around 80% detected once. This sequence originates from a man aged 18 to 30 in good health. The sample was memory CD4+ T cells sorted from blood. As to subset: CD45RA-negative fraction. The V call is TRBV6-6, the J call TRBJ2-1; 7 bases fit TRBD2. CDR3 sequence: CASSPGTIRYNEQFF. CDR3 coding DNA: TGTGCCAGCAGTCCGGGGACTATCCGTTACAATGAGCAGTTCTTC.